This TCR beta chain was recorded in a study of vaccination and CD4 T cells after COVID-19. The sample holds a few counts of this clonotype. The antigen is not known. Treatment specified: roughly 10-day PBMC culture with coronavirus spike peptide pools or control peptides (ViraFEST assay). Cultured CD4+ T-cell DNA underwent Oncomine TCR Beta short-read sequencing. MiXCR, run by TCRdb on the PCR reads, gives a single entry per CDR3 protein. This table has fewer than 13,000 distinct CDR3 sequences, about 40% appearing once. The CDR3 extends over 15 amino acids. Per the germline V gene, CDR1 is LNHDA and CDR2 is SQIVND (reference sequence). After removal of 4 bases from V and 5 bases from J, the junction contained 9 bases not matched to a gene.

The chain links TRBV19 to TRBJ2-7, with 9 bases that match TRBD1. The source material was CD4+ T cells from blood, cultured in vitro. The receptor comes from a human donor who had recovered from COVID-19. CDR3 sequence reads: CASSTRDRENDEQYF. The CDR3 nucleotides are TGTGCCAGTAGTACCAGGGACAGGGAAAATGACGAGCAGTACTTC.